This T cell receptor (beta chain) was recorded in a study of blood T cells in healthy people across ages. General study findings and limits: Naive T cell percentage showed a strong correlation with the diversity of TCR beta.

The second PCR ran about 6 to 12 cycles with a sample-barcoded 5' primer and J-beta primers. Tagging of each cDNA molecule was performed by a template-switch adaptor with 12 random nucleotides. Each CDR3 protein gets one entry after TCRdb re-called the 5' RACE reads with MiXCR. The sample comprises over 1.5 million distinct CDR3 sequences, around 50% of which are singletons, and over 2% rests with the top ten. There are a few counts of this clonotype. The antigen is not known. The CDR3 is 15 amino acids. The germline CDR1 and CDR2 sequences are ENHRY and SYGVKD. The germline V and J ends were trimmed by 7 bases and 5 bases, with 20 bases remaining between them. Samples had at least 7 million PBMCs isolated from them. Samples each had at least 5.5 micrograms of total RNA extracted.

What was sequenced was blood. The rearrangement uses TRBV10-3 and TRBJ2-5, with a possible D match to TRBD1 (6 bases). The receptor was derived from a woman aged 40 to 50 in good health. The CDR3 is CAINDYGGVMETQYF. CDR3 in DNA: TGTGCCATCAACGACTATGGGGGCGTGATGGAGACCCAGTACTTC.